A selection of T cell receptor beta chains follows, all from one sample in a study of Ad26.COV2.S vaccination and SARS-CoV-2 variants. The data were produced by immunoSEQ multiplex PCR, yet TCRdb's version contains in-frame clones alone and is incomplete. The sample holds hundreds of thousands of clones, about 91% seen once. The sample was peripheral blood, taken in a trial of Ad26.COV2.S vaccine versus placebo. The source of these receptors is a person aged 18-60 years who received the Ad26.COV2.S COVID-19 vaccine or a placebo. CDR3s include the opening cysteine and the closing phenylalanine or tryptophan. The D gene is left open where the match is weak. Size tells how often a clone was seen (once, few, many) or the class of an expanded clone, and some rows leave it out.

d_call: .; v_call: TRBV3-1/TRBV3-2; j_call: TRBJ2-5; clone_size: .; cdr3_nt: TGTGCCAGCAGCCAAGATTGGGGAGTAGAAGAGACCCAGTACTTC; cdr3_aa: CASSQDWGVEETQYF
d_call: .; v_call: TRBV5-4; j_call: TRBJ2-1; clone_size: few; cdr3_nt: TGTGCCAGCAGCTTCCGCGCGGGACCCTACAATGAGCAGTTCTTC; cdr3_aa: CASSFRAGPYNEQFF
d_call: TRBD2; v_call: TRBV28; j_call: TRBJ2-7; clone_size: .; cdr3_nt: TGTGCCAGCAGTCTCGACGGGACTAGAATCGTGAACGAGCAGTACTTC; cdr3_aa: CASSLDGTRIVNEQYF
d_call: .; v_call: TRBV5-1; j_call: TRBJ2-5; clone_size: .; cdr3_nt: TGCGCCAGCAGCTTGGTCCGGGCAGAGACCCAGTACTTC; cdr3_aa: CASSLVRAETQYF
d_call: TRBD2; v_call: TRBV18; j_call: TRBJ2-7; clone_size: .; cdr3_nt: TGTGCCAGCTCCCTAGCGGGGCCGAGGGCCGAGCAGTACTTC; cdr3_aa: CASSLAGPRAEQYF
d_call: .; v_call: TRBV3-1/TRBV3-2; j_call: TRBJ2-1; clone_size: once; cdr3_nt: TGTGCCAGCAGCCAAGGTGGGAATGAGCAGTTCTTC; cdr3_aa: CASSQGGNEQFF
d_call: .; v_call: TRBV5-1; j_call: TRBJ2-1; clone_size: .; cdr3_nt: TGCGCCAGCAGCACCGGAGAGGGCAATGAGCAGTTCTTC; cdr3_aa: CASSTGEGNEQFF
d_call: .; v_call: TRBV10-3; j_call: TRBJ2-2; clone_size: .; cdr3_nt: TGTGCCAGCCAACGGGACACGAACACCGGGGAGCTGTTTTTT; cdr3_aa: CASQRDTNTGELFF
d_call: .; v_call: TRBV11-3; j_call: TRBJ2-2; clone_size: .; cdr3_nt: TGTGCCAGCAGCCTGGAAACCGGGGAGCTGTTTTTT; cdr3_aa: CASSLETGELFF
d_call: .; v_call: TRBV6-6; j_call: TRBJ1-2; clone_size: few; cdr3_nt: TGTGCCAGCAGTTACTCTGGGCGGAGTGGCTACACCTTC; cdr3_aa: CASSYSGRSGYTF
d_call: TRBD1; v_call: TRBV4-3; j_call: TRBJ2-7; clone_size: .; cdr3_nt: TGCGCCAGCAGCCAGTTGACAGGGGCCTACGAGCAGTACTTC; cdr3_aa: CASSQLTGAYEQYF